One and the same sample provided the 2 T cell receptor beta chains below, sequenced in a study of T cell responses to AZD1222 COVID-19 vaccine. The protocol was immunoSEQ multiplex PCR, while the TCRdb copy is restricted to in-frame clones and leaves out a portion. The sample has 98,000 or so clones, about nine tenths seen once. The starting material was peripheral blood, obtained 28 days after the second AZD1222 dose. The receptor set was obtained from an adult who received the AZD1222 COVID-19 vaccine.

V is TRBV29-1 and J is TRBJ1-2; D is possibly TRBD1 (5 bases). The V end was cut by 5 bases, the J end by 3 bases, with 10 bases between. The germline CDR1 and CDR2 sequences are SQVTM and ANQGSEA. This CDR3 is 12 amino acids long. CDR3 residues: CSVRGTDYGYTF. CDR3 bases: TGCAGCGTTCGTGGGACCGACTATGGCTACACCTTC.

This clone turned up a few times. V is TRBV4-1 and J is TRBJ1-3, with D hard to call. Trimming stripped 1 base from V and 4 bases from J, with 8 bases between. The length of the CDR3 is 14 residues. CDR1 is MGHRA and CDR2 is YSYEKL in the germline V gene. In DNA form, the CDR3 reads TGCGCCAGCAGCCAAGCGGTTTCGGGAAACACCATATATTTT. Translated: CASSQAVSGNTIYF.